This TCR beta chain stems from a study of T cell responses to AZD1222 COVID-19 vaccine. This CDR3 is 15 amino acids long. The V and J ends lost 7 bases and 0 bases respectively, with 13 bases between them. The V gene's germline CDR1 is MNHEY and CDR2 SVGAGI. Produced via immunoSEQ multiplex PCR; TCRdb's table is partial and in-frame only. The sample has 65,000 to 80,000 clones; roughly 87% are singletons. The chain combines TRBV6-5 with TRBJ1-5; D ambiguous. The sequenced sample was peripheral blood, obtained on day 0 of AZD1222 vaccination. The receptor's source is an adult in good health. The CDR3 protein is CASTYGPYSNQPQHF. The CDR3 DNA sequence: TGTGCCAGCACTTATGGCCCATATAGCAATCAGCCCCAGCATTTT.